Presented here are 20 T cell receptor beta chains from one specimen sequenced in a study of blood T cells in healthy people across ages. With a J-beta primer mix and a sample-barcoded 5' primer, a second PCR ran about 6 to 11 cycles. TCRdb called the 5' RACE reads again in MiXCR, with one record for every CDR3 protein. The sample includes about 560,000 distinct CDR3 sequences, roughly a quarter seen only once; the top ten take roughly 3.5%. These data were also reused for a study on T cells of mothers and their children.

Sequenced: blood. These receptors came from a boy aged 2 to 10 in good health.

This clonotype was recorded many times. This chain joins TRBV20-1 and TRBJ2-4; TRBD2 might be the D (6 bases). V was cut by 4 bases and J by 0 bases, with 22 bases left in between. CDR1 DFQATT and CDR2 SNEGSKA come from the germline V gene (reference sequence). The CDR3 has 18 amino acids. The DNA for the CDR3 is TGCAGTGCTACCGGACCCGCGGGGTTTCTCCTAGCCAAAAACATTCAGTACTTC. Residues: CSATGPAGFLLAKNIQYF.

This chain joins TRBV5-8 and TRBJ2-5; D is unresolved. The CDR3 runs to 16 residues. CDR1 and CDR2 from the germline V gene are SGHTS and YDEGEE. The ends were cut back, 0 bases at V and 6 bases at J, with 18 bases in the middle. Here the CDR3 reads CASSLAPRITHQTQYF. In nucleotides, the CDR3 is TGTGCCAGCAGCTTGGCGCCCCGAATCACGCACCAGACCCAGTACTTC.

In its sample, this clonotype was seen a few times. V gene TRBV6-2 or TRBV6-3 combines with J gene TRBJ2-3; possibly TRBD1 for D (6 bases). This CDR3 has 15 amino acids. Trimming pared 5 bases from V and 3 bases from J, leaving 15 bases between. The germline CDR1 and CDR2 sequences are MNHEY and SVGEGT. CDR3 amino acids: CASSTEGQPTDTQYF. CDR3 bases: TGTGCCAGCAGTACAGAGGGACAACCTACAGATACGCAGTATTTT.

The chain couples TRBV5-5 to TRBJ2-3, with D maybe TRBD2 (6 bases). CDR1 is SGHKS and CDR2 is YYEKEE in the germline V gene (reference sequence). V lost 4 bases and J 0 bases, leaving 12 bases between the germline ends. The CDR3 totals 15 residues. CDR3 sequence: CASSPGSGSTDTQYF. The CDR3 nucleotides read TGTGCCAGCAGCCCGGGAAGCGGGAGCACAGATACGCAGTATTTT.

V and J are TRBV12-5 and TRBJ2-7; 11 bases agree with TRBD2. CDR3 length equals 16 residues. J lost 2 bases, V lost 4 bases, and 7 bases had no gene match. Germline V gene sequence: CDR1 LGHNT, CDR2 FRNRAP. CDR3 amino acids: CASGWATSGTAYEQYF. As DNA, the CDR3 is TGTGCTAGTGGTTGGGCGACTAGCGGGACTGCCTACGAGCAGTACTTC.

This clonotype has just a few counts. The genes are TRBV12-3 or TRBV12-4 and TRBJ2-7, with D tentatively TRBD2 (6 bases). The germline V and J ends were trimmed by 5 bases and 3 bases, with 11 bases remaining between them. CDR3 length equals 13 residues. DNA of the CDR3: TGTGCCAGCAGTCGGGACTCCCGCTACGAGCAGTACTTC. Amino acids: CASSRDSRYEQYF.

This clonotype was counted a few times. The chain uses TRBV12-3 or TRBV12-4 and TRBJ1-3, with TRBD1 matching over 11 bases. The CDR3 extends over 17 amino acids. With 1 base clipped from V and 4 bases from J, the junction kept 6 bases outside the gene matches. CDR3 sequence reads: CASSLEGTGGFGNTIYF. CDR3 DNA: TGTGCCAGCAGTTTAGAAGGGACAGGGGGGTTCGGAAACACCATATATTTT.

In its sample, this clonotype was seen a few times. This sequence joins TRBV30 and TRBJ1-1; D is ambiguous. This CDR3 comprises 13 residues. Germline CDR1 is GTSNPN and CDR2 is SVGIG (reference sequence). With 3 bases removed from V and 6 bases from J, the gap between germline ends came to 14 bases. For the CDR3, the DNA is TGTGCCTGGAGCGGGGATAAGGTCCCTGAAGCTTTCTTT. Amino acid sequence: CAWSGDKVPEAFF.

This clonotype was observed a handful of times. The genes are TRBV25-1 and TRBJ2-7; no clear D gene. Germline CDR1 is MGHDK and CDR2 is SYGVNS. The CDR3 totals 12 residues. The CDR3 region has the DNA TGTACTCAGGACGGCAAGGCCTACGAGCAGTACTTC. Its translation is CTQDGKAYEQYF.

The DNA of the CDR3 is TGTGCCAGCAGCTTGATGGACAGGAGAGTTTCTAATGAAAAACTGTTTTTT. This codes for CASSLMDRRVSNEKLFF. The genes are TRBV7-9 and TRBJ1-4, with 7 positions matching TRBD1. Germline values: CDR1 SEHNR, CDR2 FQNEAQ (reference sequence). The CDR3 has 17 residues. Trimming removed 3 bases from V and 3 bases from J; junction bases left unmatched: 10.

The chain employs TRBV12-3 or TRBV12-4 and TRBJ2-2; 9 bases match TRBD1. V lost 6 bases to trimming and J lost 7 bases; unmatched junction nucleotides: 12. This CDR3 comprises 16 residues. The CDR3 DNA reads as TGTGCCAGCAGGAAGCCGGGACAGGGCTCCGGCGGGGAGCTGTTTTTT. It yields the protein CASRKPGQGSGGELFF.

There are a few counts of this clonotype. This chain connects TRBV11-2 to TRBJ2-5; D unresolved. V was shortened by 6 bases and J by 0 bases, with 8 bases between the two germline ends. From germline, CDR1 is SGHAT and CDR2 FQNNGV. This CDR3 is 13 amino acids long. The CDR3 sequence is CASRTAYQETQYF. CDR3 sequence (DNA): TGTGCCAGCAGAACAGCGTACCAAGAGACCCAGTACTTC.

This clonotype was observed a handful of times. The CDR3 sequence is CASSLSRSDTQYF. The CDR3 DNA is TGTGCCAGCAGTTTAAGCAGGTCAGATACGCAGTATTTT. V and J are TRBV12-3 or TRBV12-4 and TRBJ2-3; D gene unclear. This CDR3 comprises 13 residues. V lost 2 bases to trimming and J lost 4 bases, with 7 bases between them.

This clonotype has more than one count but fewer than ten. At one of its ends the junction is not consistent with the germline gene, which may arise from a read error. The J gene is TRBJ2-5, the V gene TRBV7-2, with TRBD2 matching 8 bases. This CDR3 has 16 residues. Germline V CDR1 and CDR2: SGHTA, FQGNSA. Here the CDR3 reads CASSLAGRRLQETQYF. The CDR3 bases are TGTGCCAGCAGCCTAGCGGGCAGGAGGCTTCAAGAGACCCAGTACTTC.

This clonotype was found once. The chain combines TRBV5-5 with TRBJ2-1; a possible D gene is TRBD1 (5 bases). The J call could be wrong; TRBJ2-7 is a better fit for the DNA end. The CDR3 has 14 residues. Looked up from germline, CDR1 is SGHKS and CDR2 is YYEKEE (reference sequence). The CDR3 reads CASSLADITYEQYF. The DNA of the CDR3 is TGTGCCAGCAGCTTGGCGGACATTACCTACGAGCAGTACTTC.

V and J are TRBV5-1 and TRBJ1-6; the match to TRBD1 covers 7 bases. V was pared by 2 bases and J by 8 bases, with 7 bases of the junction left unmatched. Germline V CDR1 and CDR2: SGHRS, YFSETQ. The CDR3 has 15 residues. The CDR3 reads CASSFTATGDSPLHF. CDR3 coding DNA: TGCGCCAGCAGCTTCACAGCCACAGGGGATTCACCCCTCCACTTT.

This chain uses TRBV6-5 with TRBJ1-1, with TRBD1 as a possible D gene (6 bases). Germline CDR1 MNHEY, CDR2 SVGAGI. This CDR3 has 15 amino acids. V lost 1 base and J 0 bases, leaving 9 bases between the germline ends. The CDR3, as DNA: TGTGCCAGCAGTTACTTCGACAGGCTGAACACTGAAGCTTTCTTT. Its translation is CASSYFDRLNTEAFF.

This chain links TRBV5-8 with TRBJ1-5; TRBD1 is a possible D gene (5 bases). The germline V gene has CDR1 SGHTS and CDR2 YDEGEE. Trimming stripped 4 bases from V and 2 bases from J, with 19 bases between. The CDR3 has 17 amino acids. The CDR3 DNA reads TGTGCCAGCAGCCCCATCCCTGCGAGGGGAGGCAATCAGCCCCAGCATTTT. This translates into CASSPIPARGGNQPQHF.

This clonotype has more than one count but fewer than ten. This may stem from a read error, because a much larger clone lies one nucleotide away. The CDR3 here is CASSYIASPGYGYTF. The CDR3 DNA is TGTGCCAGCAGTTATATTGCGAGCCCTGGCTATGGCTACACCTTC. The chain recombines TRBV6-6 with TRBJ1-2; no clear D gene. The CDR3 spans 15 residues. V gave up 3 bases and J gave up 4 bases, with 15 bases separating them. Germline lookup yields CDR1 MNHNY and CDR2 SVGAGI (reference sequence).

The gene calls are TRBV11-2 and TRBJ2-5; TRBD2 is a possible D gene (6 bases). Germline CDR1 reads SGHAT; CDR2 reads FQNNGV. The V end lost 3 bases, the J end lost 2 bases, and 13 bases lay between the germline ends. The CDR3 spans 15 residues. DNA of the CDR3: TGTGCCAGCAGCTTCGGTTGGGGGGAGCAAGAGACCCAGTACTTC. It yields the protein CASSFGWGEQETQYF.